These 26 T cell receptor beta chains share one sample of origin, sequenced in a study of early T cells in non-severe SARS-CoV-2 infection. Using its own MiXCR run on the 5' RACE reads, TCRdb lists one record per CDR3 protein. The sample carries 60,000 to 65,000 distinct CDR3 sequences, roughly 9% recorded once. The sample in question was whole blood, obtained at baseline. These receptor sequences come from an adult who was a healthcare worker with PCR-confirmed SARS-CoV-2 infection or an uninfected control (not recorded which).

This clonotype occurred many times. The chain couples TRBV19 to TRBJ1-5; no definite D call. V lost 5 bases and J lost 5, with 13 bases in between. Germline V gene sequence: CDR1 LNHDA, CDR2 SQIVND (reference sequence). The CDR3 covers 14 residues. The CDR3 loop is CASSARELDQPQHF. CDR3 coding DNA: TGTGCCAGTAGTGCTCGGGAGCTGGATCAGCCCCAGCATTTT. The full variable domain, rest sourced from reference TRBV19 and TRBJ1-5, is DGGITQSPKYLFRKEGQNVTLSCEQNLNHDAMYWYRQDPGQGLRLIYYSQIVNDFQKGDIAEGYSVSREKKESFPLTVTSAQKNPTAFYLCASSARELDQPQHFGDGTRLSIL.

This clonotype was seen at least ten times. The chain carries TRBV9 and TRBJ2-1, with 13 bases aligning to TRBD2. CDR3 length: 15 residues. Germline CDR1 reads SGDLS; CDR2 reads YYNGEE. Unmatched junction bases numbered 6, after V lost 4 bases and J lost 8 bases. The chain's CDR3 is CASSSRTSGSDEQFF. The CDR3, as DNA: TGTGCCAGCAGCTCCCGGACTAGCGGGAGTGATGAGCAGTTCTTC. Variable domain in full (rest from reference TRBV9 and TRBJ2-1): DSGVTQTPKHLITATGQRVTLRCSPRSGDLSVYWYQQSLDQGLQFLIQYYNGEERAKGNILERFSAQQFPDLHSELNLSSLELGDSALYFCASSSRTSGSDEQFFGPGTRLTVL.

This clonotype has only a few counts. A junction boundary mismatches the germline segment, possibly from a read error. This rearrangement joins TRBV7-7 to TRBJ2-7; 12 bases are shared with TRBD2. The CDR3 spans 15 residues. CDR1 and CDR2 (germline): SSHAT, FNYEAQ (reference sequence). CDR3 amino acids: CASSPGLAGPYEQYF. DNA for the CDR3: TGTGCTAGCAGCCCAGGACTAGCGGGACCCTACGAGCAGTACTTC.

In this sample, this clonotype turned up many times. This chain joins TRBV3-1 and TRBJ1-2; 7 nucleotides align to TRBD1. V was clipped by 2 bases and J by 4 bases; unmatched bases: 4. This CDR3 region has 14 residues. The V gene's germline CDR1 is LGHDT and CDR2 YNNKEL (reference sequence). CDR3 region: CASSQRGQAYGYTF. The CDR3 nucleotides are TGTGCCAGCAGCCAACGCGGACAGGCCTATGGCTACACCTTC.

V usage is TRBV24-1 and J usage is TRBJ2-1, with D perhaps TRBD2 (6 bases). CDR3 length equals 16 residues. Trimming stripped 6 bases from V and 0 bases from J, with 14 bases between. From germline, CDR1 is KGHDR and CDR2 SFDVKD. In DNA, the CDR3 is TGTGCCACCAGTAATAGCGGTTCTGTCTCCTACAATGAGCAGTTCTTC. As protein: CATSNSGSVSYNEQFF.

This clonotype has just a few counts. The chain uses TRBV7-2 and TRBJ2-1; 11 nucleotides align to TRBD2. This CDR3 has 15 amino acids. Germline V gene sequence: CDR1 SGHTA, CDR2 FQGNSA. The trim removed 5 bases at V and 4 bases at J, leaving 4 bases unmatched. As DNA, the CDR3 is TGTGCCAGCAGCCTGGGACTAGCGGTTTACAATGAGCAGTTCTTC. Its translation is CASSLGLAVYNEQFF.

This clonotype has ten or more counts. The chain joins TRBV15 to TRBJ1-2, with D perhaps TRBD1 (5 bases). V gave up 5 bases and J gave up 2 bases, with 9 bases separating them. CDR1 and CDR2 (germline): LNHNV, YYDKDF (reference sequence). CDR3 length equals 13 residues. The CDR3, as DNA: TGTGCCACCAGCGGGGGACTGAACTATGGCTACACCTTC. This gives the protein CATSGGLNYGYTF.

The chain carries TRBV7-2 and TRBJ1-2, with D maybe TRBD1 (5 bases). Germline assignment: CDR1 SGHTA and CDR2 FQGNSA. V was clipped by 7 bases and J by 4 bases, with 16 bases between them. The CDR3 sequence is 14 residues long. Written as DNA, the CDR3 is TGTGCCAGCAAACCGGCGGGGGACCTCTATGGCTACACCTTC. This gives the protein CASKPAGDLYGYTF.

In its sample, this clonotype was seen a few times. This sequence joins TRBV9 and TRBJ2-3; TRBD1 agrees at 8 bases. With V trimmed by 4 bases and J by 6 bases, 13 bases remained unmatched. The CDR3 length is 16 residues. Germline V gives CDR1 SGDLS, CDR2 YYNGEE. The CDR3 DNA sequence: TGTGCCAGCAGCTCACCCAGGGGGCGCTGGGAGGATACGCAGTATTTT. This gives the protein CASSSPRGRWEDTQYF.

This clonotype was seen more than once but under ten times. The V gene is TRBV7-2, the J gene TRBJ2-7, with D perhaps given as TRBD1 or TRBD2 (5 bases each). V was trimmed by 5 bases and J by 4 bases, leaving 15 bases between them. Germline lookup yields CDR1 SGHTA and CDR2 FQGNSA. The length of the CDR3 is 14 residues. The CDR3, as DNA: TGTGCCAGCAGCCCGGGGCGGTCAAAATACGAGCAGTACTTC. As protein: CASSPGRSKYEQYF.

The sample holds a few counts of this clonotype. The V and J genes are TRBV4-1 and TRBJ1-5; no reliable D call. The V gene's germline CDR1 is MGHRA and CDR2 YSYEKL. The CDR3 runs to 14 residues. Trimming removed 1 base from V and 4 bases from J, with 8 bases in between. The CDR3 DNA sequence: TGCGCCAGCAGCCAAGTTGGTCAAAATCAGCCCCAGCATTTT. It yields the protein CASSQVGQNQPQHF.

J is TRBJ1-1 and V is TRBV12-3 or TRBV12-4; no clear D gene. CDR3 length: 14 residues. Between the trimmed V and J ends, which lost 0 bases and 0 bases, there was a span of 5 bases. The CDR3 region has the DNA TGTGCCAGCAGTTTAGCGCTTGTGAACACTGAAGCTTTCTTT. This sequence encodes CASSLALVNTEAFF.

At least ten counts were recorded for this clonotype. The J gene is TRBJ2-4, the V gene TRBV4-2; D not resolved. Trimming cost V 0 bases and J 0 bases, with 12 bases left between them. CDR3 length equals 17 residues. CDR1 is LGHNA and CDR2 is YNFKEQ in the germline V gene. The CDR3: CASSQDWPELAKNIQYF. For the CDR3, the DNA is TGTGCCAGCAGCCAAGATTGGCCTGAACTAGCCAAAAACATTCAGTACTTC.

The chain couples TRBV11-2 to TRBJ2-1, with 9 nucleotides matching TRBD2. Germline CDR1 reads SGHAT; CDR2 reads FQNNGV. The CDR3 contains 15 residues. Trimming removed 2 bases from V and 12 bases from J; junction bases left unmatched: 11. This CDR3 is CASSLTASGTLGQFF. The CDR3, as DNA: TGTGCCAGCAGCTTAACGGCTAGCGGGACCCTTGGGCAGTTCTTC.

The CDR3 loop is CASRGSETQYF. The CDR3 region has the DNA TGTGCCAGCAGGGGGAGTGAGACCCAGTACTTC. The rearrangement uses TRBV12-3 or TRBV12-4 and TRBJ2-5, with D possibly being TRBD2 (5 bases). This CDR3 has 11 residues. Trimming left V 6 bases short and J 5 bases short, with 7 bases between.

The rearrangement joins TRBV20-1 to TRBJ2-2, with unresolved D. Trimming pared 1 base from V and 1 base from J, leaving 10 bases between. The CDR3 contains 15 residues. The germline gives CDR1 DFQATT, CDR2 SNEGSKA (reference sequence). DNA of the CDR3: TGCAGTGCTAGAGTTCGATCGATGAACACCGGGGAGCTGTTTTTT. It yields the protein CSARVRSMNTGELFF.

This clonotype was seen ten or more times. V usage is TRBV25-1 and J usage is TRBJ1-2; 8 bases fit TRBD1. CDR1 MGHDK and CDR2 SYGVNS come from the germline V gene. V shed 0 bases, J shed 8 bases, and the junction held 5 bases outside the gene matches. The CDR3 consists of 14 residues. The CDR3, as DNA: TGTGCCAGCAGTGAATATAAACAGGGGGAAGGCTACACCTTC. Translation gives CASSEYKQGEGYTF.

This clonotype was seen a few times. The CDR3 protein is CASSRGQNNQPQHF. CDR3 coding DNA: TGTGCCAGCAGCCGAGGACAGAACAATCAGCCCCAGCATTTT. This rearrangement joins TRBV7-2 to TRBJ1-5; TRBD1 might be the D (6 bases). This CDR3 spans 14 amino acids. The V end lost 5 bases, the J end lost 3 bases, and 11 bases lay between the germline ends. From germline, CDR1 is SGHTA and CDR2 FQGNSA.

This clonotype appeared many times. The chain couples TRBV27 to TRBJ1-3; D is undetermined. The CDR3 loop spans 14 amino acids. The V end lost 3 bases, the J end lost 0 bases, and 6 bases lay between the germline ends. Germline lookup yields CDR1 MNHEY and CDR2 SMNVEV (reference sequence). CDR3: CASSFGVSGNTIYF. The CDR3 DNA sequence: TGTGCCAGCAGTTTTGGGGTCTCTGGAAACACCATATATTTT.

The genes are TRBV5-1 and TRBJ2-7; weak D call: TRBD1 (7 bases). Trimming took off 1 base at V and 0 bases at J, with 11 bases between the two ends. The CDR3 is made up of 15 amino acids. CDR1 and CDR2 (germline): SGHRS, YFSETQ. The CDR3 loop is CASSLRGDSSYEQYF. CDR3 DNA sequence: TGCGCCAGCAGCTTGAGGGGGGACAGCTCCTACGAGCAGTACTTC.

This clonotype was observed a few times. The V and J genes are TRBV6-1 and TRBJ2-7, with 9 nucleotides matching TRBD2. The CDR3 totals 13 residues. CDR1 is MNHNS, CDR2 SASEGT, per germline. V lost 6 bases to trimming and J lost 5 bases; unmatched junction nucleotides: 5. CDR3 sequence: CASSSSGSHEQYF. The DNA for the CDR3 is TGTGCCAGCAGCAGTAGCGGGAGCCACGAGCAGTACTTC.

This clonotype was recorded at least ten times. The chain recombines TRBV20-1 with TRBJ2-1, with 7 positions matching TRBD2. V shed 0 bases, J shed 5 bases, and the junction held 10 bases outside the gene matches. CDR3 length: 16 residues. Germline CDR1 DFQATT, CDR2 SNEGSKA (reference sequence). The CDR3 loop is CSARDPSGIWDNEQFF. CDR3 DNA sequence: TGCAGTGCTAGAGACCCCAGCGGGATATGGGACAATGAGCAGTTCTTC.

Ten or more counts support this clonotype. The chain uses TRBV6-4 and TRBJ1-1; D call uncertain. The CDR3 totals 14 residues. Per the germline V gene, CDR1 is MRHNA and CDR2 is SNTAGT. V shed 10 bases and J shed 1 base, with 16 bases lying between them. The CDR3 region has the DNA TGTGCCACCTTTTTAGGAGGACCGAACACTGAAGCTTTCTTT. Translated: CATFLGGPNTEAFF.

This clonotype turned up a few times. The chain couples TRBV14 to TRBJ2-3, with D tentatively TRBD2 (6 bases). V gave up 6 bases and J gave up 10 bases, with 17 bases separating them. This CDR3 spans 13 amino acids. CDR1 and CDR2 (germline): SGHDN, FVKESK. The CDR3 nucleotides are TGTGCCAGCAGTCCATGGGGCGGGAAGGCGCAGTATTTT. The encoded protein is CASSPWGGKAQYF.

The chain combines TRBV7-2 with TRBJ2-7; no firm D call. Germline lookup yields CDR1 SGHTA and CDR2 FQGNSA. The V and J ends lost 1 base and 3 bases respectively, with 10 bases between them. This CDR3 region has 14 residues. The DNA for the CDR3 is TGTGCCAGCAGCTTAGGACCTCGAGGCTACGAGCAGTACTTC. Its protein product is CASSLGPRGYEQYF. Full variable domain (missing parts from reference TRBV7-2 and TRBJ2-7): GAGVSQSPSNKVTEKGKDVELRCDPISGHTALYWYRQSLGQGLEFLIYFQGNSAPDKSGLPSDRFSAERTGGSVSTLTIQRTQQEDSAVYLCASSLGPRGYEQYFGPGTRLTVT.

In its sample, this clonotype was seen a few times. The V gene is TRBV19, the J gene TRBJ2-1; 7 positions match TRBD1. J lost 0 bases, V lost 5 bases, and 4 bases had no gene match. This CDR3 has 15 residues. The germline V gene has CDR1 LNHDA and CDR2 SQIVND (reference sequence). The CDR3 reads CASSPQGSSYNEQFF. CDR3 nucleotide sequence: TGTGCCAGTAGTCCACAGGGGAGCTCCTACAATGAGCAGTTCTTC.